This T cell receptor (beta chain) was captured in a study of cytomegalovirus exposure and HLA in healthy donors. The CDR3 length is 12 residues. The germline gives CDR1 SQVTM, CDR2 ANQGSEA. V dropped 4 bases and J dropped 7 bases, with 13 bases sitting between them. PCR amplification relied on 60 Vbeta primers (plus 13 Jbeta primers). In the authors' methods: In a later analysis, 10 million to 11 million of some 80 million unique beta chains occurred in at least two donors. TCRdb keeps only in-frame clones here, not all; method: immunoSEQ multiplex PCR. D and trimming were read from the DNA, whereas the V and J calls and clone size are those reported in that table. The repertoire has 150,000 to 200,000 clones, over 75% of them found once; the top ten carry 3.1%. Points from the study as a whole: TRBV6-2, TRBV6-3 and some other V segments were excluded as indistinguishable.

Comments on this clone: Its specificity is not known. The CDR3 does not close with the conserved phenylalanine or tryptophan, likely indicating a read error.

This clonotype originated in a female donor in good health and CMV-seronegative. The source material was PBMCs. This chain joins TRBV29-1 and TRBJ1-2; D is unclear. The CDR3 DNA follows: TGCAGCGTTGGGGGTGAGGGTCGTGGCTACACCTCC. Encoded protein: CSVGGEGRGYTS.